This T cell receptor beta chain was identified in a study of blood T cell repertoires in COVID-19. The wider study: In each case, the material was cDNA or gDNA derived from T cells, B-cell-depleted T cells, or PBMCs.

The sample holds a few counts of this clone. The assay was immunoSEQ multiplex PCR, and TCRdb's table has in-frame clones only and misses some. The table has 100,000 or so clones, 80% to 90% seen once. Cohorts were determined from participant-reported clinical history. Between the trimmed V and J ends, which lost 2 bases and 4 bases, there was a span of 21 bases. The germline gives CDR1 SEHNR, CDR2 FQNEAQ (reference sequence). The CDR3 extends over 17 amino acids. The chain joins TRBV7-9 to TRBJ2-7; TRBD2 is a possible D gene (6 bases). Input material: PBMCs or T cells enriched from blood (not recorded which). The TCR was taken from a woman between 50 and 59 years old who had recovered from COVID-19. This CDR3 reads CASSLTFVWGDSYEQYF. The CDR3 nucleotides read TGTGCCAGCAGCTTAACCTTTGTGTGGGGGGACTCTTACGAGCAGTACTTC.